The entry below describes one T cell receptor beta chain. The antigen is undetermined. The sample is drawn from a study of cytomegalovirus exposure and HLA in healthy donors. Assay: immunoSEQ multiplex PCR; the TCRdb copy retains only in-frame clones and omits some. The data hold a few hundred thousand clones, with around 86% observed a single time. Study-wide findings and caveats: In vitro, three CMV-associated chains proved specific for CMV antigens. The study put 150 or so TCR beta chains on its list as cytomegalovirus-associated.

Trimming stripped 6 bases from V and 4 bases from J, with 13 bases between. This CDR3 region has 14 residues. The germline V gene has CDR1 SNHLY and CDR2 FYNNEI. The genes are TRBV2 and TRBJ1-5; a possible D gene is TRBD1 (6 bases). This clonotype originated in a woman between 18 and 29 years old in good health and CMV-seronegative. Material for sequencing was PBMCs. This CDR3 reads CASRADSSNQPQHF. DNA of the CDR3: TGTGCCAGCAGGGCGGACAGTTCGAATCAGCCCCAGCATTTT.